This T cell receptor (beta chain) was recorded in a study of blood T cell repertoires in COVID-19. Libraries were prepared by immunoSEQ multiplex PCR; TCRdb keeps only in-frame clonotypes and omits some of them. The table shows some 97,000 clones, with approximately 90% occurring only once. V was pared by 5 bases and J by 3 bases, with 11 bases between. Germline CDR1 is LNHDA and CDR2 is SQIVND (reference sequence). CDR3 length: 14 amino acids. The sequence derives from a man in his fifties or sixties with acute or convalescent COVID-19. V is TRBV19 and J is TRBJ1-5, with TRBD1 as a possible D gene (5 bases). The sample was peripheral blood. The CDR3 sequence: CASSLGGDNQPQHF. The CDR3 coding sequence is TGTGCCAGTAGTCTGGGGGGAGACAATCAGCCCCAGCATTTT.